This TCR beta chain was sequenced during a study of shared clonotypes between healthy human individuals. Several immunoSEQ 96-well plates shared each subset's DNA, each plate a replicate. The assay was immunoSEQ multiplex PCR, and TCRdb's table has in-frame clones only and misses some. The sample holds millions of clones, approximately 95% seen once. Study-wide results and limits: Lower generation probabilities were found for non-shared clonotypes than for those shared by all four donors. Sampling involved blood alone; tissue repertoires likely differ.

This clone has a single count. Its antigen is not known. The donors were all Caucasian adults (living in Nashville, Tennessee). Trimming took off 4 bases at V and 8 bases at J, with 20 bases between the two ends. The germline V gene has CDR1 MGHRA and CDR2 YSYEKL. The CDR3 has 15 amino acids. The sequence came from a man aged 18 to 29 in good health. What was sequenced was naive CD4+ T cells sorted from blood. Subset noted: CD45RA+ positively selected. This sequence joins TRBV4-1 and TRBJ1-2; no definite D call. CDR3 DNA: TGCGCCAGCAGCCCCCAACACCCAGAAATGCTCGGCTACACCTTC. Its protein is CASSPQHPEMLGYTF.